This passage covers 23 T cell receptor beta chains from one sample sequenced in a study of T cells in Graves' hyperthyroidism and ophthalmopathy (dated by TCRdb to between 2018 and 2020). The method was multiplex PCR. Instrument on record: Illumina HiSeq 2000. The TCR beta CDR3 regions were amplified from the RNA transcripts. A first-round RT-PCR of the TCR CDR3 used the HTBI primer set with the Qiagen OneStep RT-PCR kit. TCRdb handled the public reads itself, with Q25 trimming in fastp and clone calling in MiXCR, and kept productive beta chains. Here each entry gathers all rows of one CDR3 protein and keeps the most common genes and DNA. For this sample the table gives 600,000 or so distinct CDR3 sequences, of which 15% to 20% were detected only once. The leading ten clones occupy 3% to 4.5% of the sample. Sequencing input: blood. The receptors here all came from a woman in her twenties or thirties with Graves' hyperthyroidism.

The rearrangement links TRBV12-3 or TRBV12-4 to TRBJ1-4, with D possibly TRBD1 on 5 matching bases. This CDR3 region has 14 residues. V was pared by 7 bases and J by 12 bases, with 21 bases between. This chain's CDR3 is CASMFGALDEELFF. CDR3 sequence (DNA): TGTGCCAGCATGTTCGGGGCTTTGGACGAAGAACTGTTTTTT.

This clonotype was detected many times. The V and J genes are TRBV2 and TRBJ2-7; TRBD1 or TRBD2 may be the D gene (5 bases each). Between the trimmed V and J ends, which lost 8 bases and 2 bases, there was a span of 13 bases. The CDR3 totals 13 residues. CDR1 is SNHLY and CDR2 is FYNNEI in the germline V gene. CDR3 coding DNA: TGTGCCAGCCAGAGGGACCACCCCTACGAGCAGTACTTC. Protein product: CASQRDHPYEQYF.

The V and J genes are TRBV9 and TRBJ2-1; a weak D match, TRBD2 (6 bases). The V gene's germline CDR1 is SGDLS and CDR2 YYNGEE. The CDR3 sequence is 17 residues long. V lost 4 bases, J lost 4 bases, and 21 bases lay in between. CDR3 DNA sequence: TGTGCCAGCAGCCTCGATACCGGGACTTTCCCTTACAATGAGCAGTTCTTC. Translation: CASSLDTGTFPYNEQFF.

In this sample, this clonotype turned up many times. J is TRBJ1-1 and V is TRBV12-3 or TRBV12-4; D uncertain. Trimming left V 4 bases short and J 4 bases short, with 13 bases between. The CDR3 has 14 residues. The CDR3 reads CASSYASWGTEAFF. CDR3 DNA: TGTGCCAGCAGTTACGCCTCGTGGGGCACTGAAGCTTTCTTT.

The chain uses TRBV11-2 and TRBJ2-4; possibly TRBD2 for D (5 bases). Germline CDR1 and CDR2: SGHAT and FQNNGV. Trimming took 3 bases from V and 2 from J, leaving 11 bases between them. The CDR3 consists of 15 residues. The CDR3 bases are TGTGCCAGCAGCTTGGCGGAGGAGCCCAAAAACATTCAGTACTTC. Translation: CASSLAEEPKNIQYF.

This clonotype was found a few times. The CDR3 region has the DNA TGTGCCAGCAGCCCGGAAAGGACAGGCGGGCAGCCCCAGCATTTT. This translates into CASSPERTGGQPQHF. The chain uses TRBV7-8 and TRBJ1-5; TRBD1 agrees at 7 bases. Trimming cost V 5 bases and J 7 bases; bases outside gene matches: 11. This CDR3 is built from 15 residues. Germline CDR1 SGHVS, CDR2 FQNEAQ. Full variable domain (remainder filled in from reference TRBV7-8 and TRBJ1-5): GAGVSQSPRYKVAKRGQDVALRCDPISGHVSLFWYQQALGQGPEFLTYFQNEAQLDKSGLPSDRFFAERPEGSVSTLKIQRTQQEDSAVYLCASSPERTGGQPQHFGDGTRLSIL.

The chain joins TRBV29-1 to TRBJ2-1, with 13 bases lining up with TRBD2. The V and J ends lost 4 bases and 5 bases, in that order; junction bases with no gene match: 8. This CDR3 has 16 amino acids. Germline V CDR1 and CDR2: SQVTM, ANQGSEA. The CDR3 spells CSVALGLAGAHNEQFF. In DNA, the CDR3 is TGCAGCGTTGCCCTAGGACTAGCGGGAGCCCACAATGAGCAGTTCTTC.

Details on this clonotype: Lacking the conserved final phenylalanine or tryptophan, this CDR3 likely reflects a read error. The chain uses TRBV18 and TRBJ1-4, with a possible D match to TRBD1 (5 bases). The length of the CDR3 is 14 residues. Per the germline V gene, CDR1 is KGHSH and CDR2 is LQKENI. The V end lost 1 base, the J end lost 7 bases, and 10 bases lay between the germline ends. The CDR3 loop is CASSPQGRIEKLFL. The CDR3 region has the DNA TGTGCCAGCTCACCACAGGGGCGAATTGAAAAACTGTTTCTT.

This clonotype was found a few times. V and J are TRBV9 and TRBJ2-1; D gene unclear. This CDR3 has 12 amino acids. V was trimmed by 0 bases and J by 9 bases, leaving 7 bases between them. Germline CDR1 SGDLS, CDR2 YYNGEE. This CDR3 is CASSVGWGEQFF. The CDR3 DNA reads TGTGCCAGCAGCGTAGGATGGGGTGAGCAGTTCTTC.

V is TRBV11-1 and J is TRBJ2-1, with TRBD2 identical over 8 bases. Germline assignment: CDR1 SGHAT and CDR2 FQDESV (reference sequence). J lost 3 bases, V lost 5 bases, and 9 bases had no gene match. The CDR3 consists of 16 residues. This CDR3 reads CASSRGGLALYNEQFF. For the CDR3, the DNA is TGTGCCAGCAGCCGGGGAGGACTAGCCCTCTACAATGAGCAGTTCTTC.

This clonotype appeared many times. The V and J genes are TRBV7-6 and TRBJ2-7, with TRBD2 matching over 14 bases. This CDR3 contains 14 residues. Germline V gene sequence: CDR1 SGHVS, CDR2 FNYEAQ. V lost 5 bases and J lost 6; bases outside the gene matches: 3. The CDR3, as DNA: TGTGCCAGCAGCCCCGGGACTAGCGGGAGCGAGCAGTACTTC. Encoded protein: CASSPGTSGSEQYF.

This sequence joins TRBV5-8 and TRBJ2-7; D not resolved. Germline CDR1 reads SGHTS; CDR2 reads YDEGEE. The V and J ends lost 0 bases and 7 bases respectively, with 11 bases between them. CDR3 length: 13 amino acids. CDR3 loop: CASSLGSYTEQYF. In DNA, the CDR3 is TGTGCCAGCAGCTTGGGCAGTTATACGGAGCAGTACTTC.

This clonotype was picked up many times. The chain joins TRBV5-5 to TRBJ2-5; a possible D gene is TRBD1 (5 bases). Germline-derived CDR1 and CDR2 are SGHKS and YYEKEE (reference sequence). The CDR3 runs 16 residues. V was shortened by 0 bases and J by 4 bases, with 16 bases between the two germline ends. The CDR3 protein is CASSLAVRVVGETQYF. The CDR3 DNA reads TGTGCCAGCAGCTTGGCGGTCAGGGTCGTGGGAGAGACCCAGTACTTC.

This sequence joins TRBV20-1 and TRBJ1-5; D remains unclear. The CDR3 spans 15 residues. V lost 5 bases to trimming and J lost 0 bases, with 14 bases between them. Germline CDR1 DFQATT, CDR2 SNEGSKA (reference sequence). The CDR3 sequence is CSARGLADSNQPQHF. The CDR3 region has the DNA TGCAGTGCTCGTGGGCTGGCAGATAGCAATCAGCCCCAGCATTTT.

The table lists this clonotype with many counts. The genes are TRBV20-1 and TRBJ1-5; TRBD1 matches at 7 bases. This CDR3 is 12 amino acids long. The germline CDR1 and CDR2 sequences are DFQATT and SNEGSKA (reference sequence). V lost 6 bases and J lost 4; bases outside the gene matches: 3. The CDR3 nucleotides read TGCAGTGCCGTGACAGGGAATCAGCCCCAGCATTTT. Translated: CSAVTGNQPQHF.

This clonotype was seen repeatedly, ten times or more. V gene TRBV5-1 combines with J gene TRBJ1-1, with TRBD1 matching over 11 bases. V trimming: 2 bases; J trimming: 3 bases; junction bases outside the gene matches: 3. CDR1 is SGHRS and CDR2 is YFSETQ in the germline V gene. CDR3 length: 15 residues. The CDR3 sequence is CASSFAGQGDTEAFF. The CDR3 DNA reads as TGCGCCAGCAGCTTCGCGGGACAGGGGGACACTGAAGCTTTCTTT.

The chain combines TRBV12-3 or TRBV12-4 with TRBJ1-1; possible D gene TRBD1, 5 bases. This CDR3 contains 14 residues. V lost 7 bases and J 3 bases, leaving 15 bases between the germline ends. The DNA of the CDR3 is TGTGCCAGCATAGGGGAGACGCATCACACTGAAGCTTTCTTT. Its translation: CASIGETHHTEAFF.

Only a few counts were recorded for this clonotype. This chain joins TRBV20-1 and TRBJ2-3, with D possibly being TRBD1 (6 bases). CDR1 DFQATT and CDR2 SNEGSKA come from the germline V gene (reference sequence). The CDR3 covers 11 residues. V was shortened by 4 bases and J by 7 bases, with 9 bases between the two germline ends. The DNA of the CDR3 is TGCAGTGCTAATAGGGGGTATACGCAGTATTTT. Protein sequence: CSANRGYTQYF.

The chain uses TRBV4-1 and TRBJ2-7, with TRBD2 as a possible D gene (6 bases). Germline CDR1 reads MGHRA; CDR2 reads YSYEKL. The CDR3 runs 15 residues. V was pared by 2 bases and J by 4 bases, with 15 bases between. The CDR3 nucleotides read TGCGCCAGCAGCCAACACGACCGGAGGGGTTACGAGCAGTACTTC. Amino acids: CASSQHDRRGYEQYF.

The rearrangement joins TRBV30 to TRBJ2-7; TRBD1 matches at 7 bases. V lost 2 bases, J lost 5 bases, and 6 bases stayed unmatched. Germline V gives CDR1 GTSNPN, CDR2 SVGIG (reference sequence). This CDR3 has 13 amino acids. CDR3 sequence: CAWSTTTGNEQYF. The DNA of the CDR3 is TGTGCCTGGAGTACCACGACAGGGAACGAGCAGTACTTC.

This clonotype was seen more than once but under ten times. This chain joins TRBV7-6 and TRBJ2-7, with 9 bases that match TRBD1. This CDR3 is 16 amino acids long. Germline trimming cut 4 bases from V and 3 bases from J; bases unmatched to any gene: 10. Germline CDR1 SGHVS, CDR2 FNYEAQ. CDR3 amino acids: CASSSGAGTGNYEQYF. DNA of the CDR3: TGTGCCAGCAGCTCCGGAGCCGGGACAGGGAACTACGAGCAGTACTTC.

This clonotype was detected a few times. The rearrangement joins TRBV18 to TRBJ2-7; D possibly corresponds to TRBD2 (5 bases). Trimming removed 3 bases from V and 5 bases from J, with 14 bases in between. The CDR3 runs 14 residues. Germline-derived CDR1 and CDR2 are KGHSH and LQKENI. CDR3 nucleotide sequence: TGTGCCAGCTCACCGCCTCCGGGATTAGACGAGCAGTACTTC. The encoded protein is CASSPPPGLDEQYF.

This clonotype has a count of ten or more. The chain recombines TRBV12-3 or TRBV12-4 with TRBJ1-2; 8 bases agree with TRBD1. This CDR3 region has 13 residues. J gave up 8 bases and V 6 bases, and 8 bases lay outside the gene matches. As DNA, the CDR3 is TGTGCCAGCAGGCCTCGGACAGGGAGCGGCTACACCTTC. It encodes CASRPRTGSGYTF.